This entry describes one T cell receptor (beta chain). At the DNA level, this CDR3 is encoded by other sequences in the same sample as well. After removal of 4 bases from V and 4 bases from J, the junction contained 4 bases not matched to a gene. This CDR3 region has 15 residues. Germline lookup yields CDR1 LNHDA and CDR2 SQIVND (reference sequence). Original analysis: Estimates of nucleated cell counts were drawn from the amplification of reference gene primers. Measured with immunoSEQ multiplex PCR; TCRdb has only the in-frame clones, and not every one. D and trimming come from the DNA, and the V and J calls and clone size come from that table. The sample includes approximately 290,000 clones, about 85% of them seen just once. This entry is derived from a study of blood T cell repertoires in COVID-19. Study overall: Sites in the United States, Italy and Spain provided acute and convalescent COVID-19 samples. The analysed material was cDNA or gDNA that came from T cells, B-cell-depleted T cells, or PBMCs.

Sample: peripheral blood. The gene calls are TRBV19 and TRBJ2-1; TRBD2 aligns across 10 bases. The receptor comes from a man aged 18 to 29 with active or convalescent COVID-19. CDR3 residues: CASSTLAGAYNEQFF. In DNA, the CDR3 is TGTGCCAGTAGTACCCTAGCGGGAGCATACAATGAGCAGTTCTTC.